One and the same sample provided the 19 T cell receptor beta chains below, sequenced in a study of blood T cell repertoires in COVID-19. The protocol was immunoSEQ multiplex PCR, while the TCRdb copy is restricted to in-frame clones and leaves out a portion. The table has some 250,000 clones, about 90% seen once. The material sequenced was PBMCs or T cells enriched from blood (not recorded which). These receptors were taken from a woman aged 35 to 49 with acute COVID-19.

This clone was seen a few times. This chain connects TRBV29-1 to TRBJ1-1; 9 positions agree with TRBD1. V dropped 5 bases and J dropped 4; count of bases not matched to a gene: 8. The CDR3 has 14 amino acids. CDR1 is SQVTM and CDR2 is ANQGSEA in the germline V gene. CDR3 sequence: CSVPHRGLSTEAFF. CDR3 coding DNA: TGCAGCGTTCCCCACAGGGGGCTGAGCACTGAAGCTTTCTTT.

CDR3 in DNA: TGTGCCAGCAGCTTAGAGGGGACTAGCGGGAGTTTGAACAATGAGCAGTTCTTC. This gives the protein CASSLEGTSGSLNNEQFF. The genes are TRBV11-2 and TRBJ2-1; 14 bases agree with TRBD2. This CDR3 contains 18 residues. V shed 0 bases, J shed 5 bases, and the junction held 6 bases outside the gene matches. The germline gives CDR1 SGHAT, CDR2 FQNNGV. Using reference TRBV11-2 and TRBJ2-1 for the parts outside the CDR3, the full variable domain is EAGVAQSPRYKIIEKRQSVAFWCNPISGHATLYWYQQILGQGPKLLIQFQNNGVVDDSQLPKDRFSAERLKGVDSTLKIQPAKLEDSAVYLCASSLEGTSGSLNNEQFFGPGTRLTVL.

This chain connects TRBV19 to TRBJ2-5; D is possibly TRBD1 (6 bases). The CDR3 totals 14 residues. CDR1 and CDR2 from the germline V gene are LNHDA and SQIVND (reference sequence). V was cut by 7 bases and J by 2 bases, with 14 bases left in between. CDR3 sequence: CASTKPGQQETQYF. In DNA form, the CDR3 reads TGTGCCAGTACAAAACCGGGACAACAAGAGACCCAGTACTTC.

V and J are TRBV6-4 and TRBJ2-1; 13 nucleotides align to TRBD2. Trimming cost V 6 bases and J 8 bases; bases outside gene matches: 4. Germline lookup yields CDR1 MRHNA and CDR2 SNTAGT. This CDR3 has 14 residues. Here the CDR3 reads CASSRTSGSYEQFF. The CDR3 bases are TGTGCCAGCAGCCGGACTAGCGGGAGTTATGAGCAGTTCTTC.

The CDR3 is CASSQVGREGRNEQYF. CDR3 bases: TGCGCCAGCAGCCAAGTTGGGCGGGAGGGCCGAAACGAGCAGTACTTC. The chain uses TRBV4-1 and TRBJ2-7, with 9 bases that match TRBD2. The CDR3 has 16 amino acids. Germline trimming cut 1 base from V and 5 bases from J; bases unmatched to any gene: 9. The V gene's germline CDR1 is MGHRA and CDR2 YSYEKL.

The gene calls are TRBV11-2 and TRBJ2-1, with 11 bases fitting TRBD2. Germline lookup yields CDR1 SGHAT and CDR2 FQNNGV. The CDR3 extends over 17 amino acids. After removal of 5 bases from V and 0 bases from J, the junction contained 6 bases not matched to a gene. DNA of the CDR3: TGTGCCAGCAGCGTCCCTAGCGGGAGGCTCTCCTACAATGAGCAGTTCTTC. Translating it yields CASSVPSGRLSYNEQFF.

This rearrangement joins TRBV5-4 to TRBJ2-2, with D possibly matching TRBD2 (6 bases). V was clipped by 6 bases and J by 5 bases, with 17 bases between them. Germline CDR1 and CDR2: SGHNT and YYREEE (reference sequence). The CDR3 covers 15 residues. CDR3 in amino acids: CASTAREERTGELFF. The CDR3 DNA is TGTGCCAGCACTGCGCGGGAAGAGCGAACCGGGGAGCTGTTTTTT.

About this clone: The same CDR3 arises from other DNA sequences in this sample as well. The chain links TRBV2 to TRBJ2-1, with TRBD1 identical over 10 bases. This CDR3 region has 15 residues. After removal of 0 bases from V and 6 bases from J, the junction contained 2 bases not matched to a gene. Germline V gene sequence: CDR1 SNHLY, CDR2 FYNNEI. CDR3 in DNA: TGTGCCAGCAGTGAAGCGGGACAGGGGTCCAATGAGCAGTTCTTC. Its translation is CASSEAGQGSNEQFF.

This sequence joins TRBV15 and TRBJ2-7, with 8 positions matching TRBD2. The germline V gene encodes CDR1 LNHNV and CDR2 YYDKDF (reference sequence). The length of the CDR3 is 16 residues. V lost 5 bases to trimming and J lost 2 bases; unmatched junction nucleotides: 11. CDR3 DNA sequence: TGTGCCACCAGCGCAGGTACTAGCGGAATAACCTACGAGCAGTACTTC. It codes for CATSAGTSGITYEQYF.

This chain connects TRBV29-1 to TRBJ1-2; D possibly corresponds to TRBD1 (6 bases). V lost 3 bases to trimming and J lost 7 bases, with 9 bases between them. The V gene's germline CDR1 is SQVTM and CDR2 ANQGSEA. This CDR3 is 11 amino acids long. This CDR3 reads CSVEGAFGYTF. CDR3 nucleotides: TGCAGCGTTGAGGGGGCCTTTGGCTACACCTTC.

There are a few counts of this clone. The chain joins TRBV19 to TRBJ1-5, with a tentative D call TRBD1 (6 bases). This CDR3 is built from 15 residues. Looked up from germline, CDR1 is LNHDA and CDR2 is SQIVND (reference sequence). V lost 4 bases, J lost 9 bases, and 19 bases lay in between. The CDR3: CASSTTPSTGSPQHF. The CDR3 bases are TGTGCCAGTAGTACCACCCCATCGACAGGTTCGCCCCAGCATTTT. The whole variable domain, remainder taken from reference TRBV19 and TRBJ1-5, is DGGITQSPKYLFRKEGQNVTLSCEQNLNHDAMYWYRQDPGQGLRLIYYSQIVNDFQKGDIAEGYSVSREKKESFPLTVTSAQKNPTAFYLCASSTTPSTGSPQHFGDGTRLSIL.

In nucleotides, the CDR3 is TGTGCCAGCAGTTACTCGGCGGGCAATCAGCCCCAGCATTTT. It codes for CASSYSAGNQPQHF. The chain carries TRBV6-5 and TRBJ1-5; D not resolved. CDR3 length: 14 amino acids. Trimming removed 0 bases at V and 2 bases at J, with 5 bases between. Germline assignment: CDR1 MNHEY and CDR2 SVGAGI.

The V call is TRBV6-5, the J call TRBJ1-5; D is unresolved. The CDR3 extends over 13 amino acids. Germline assignment: CDR1 MNHEY and CDR2 SVGAGI. The V end was cut by 4 bases, the J end by 7 bases, with 11 bases between. In nucleotides, the CDR3 is TGTGCCAGCAGTTCCACAACGGGGCAGCCCCAGCATTTT. Its protein product is CASSSTTGQPQHF.

The chain couples TRBV7-9 to TRBJ2-7; D may be TRBD1 (6 bases). The V end lost 3 bases, the J end lost 3 bases, and 12 bases lay between the germline ends. This CDR3 spans 14 amino acids. CDR1 is SEHNR and CDR2 is FQNEAQ in the germline V gene (reference sequence). In DNA, the CDR3 is TGTGCCAGCAGCTTTGGGGGACATCTCTACGAGCAGTACTTC. The encoded protein is CASSFGGHLYEQYF.

This clone was detected only once. The CDR3 nucleotides read TGTGCCTGGAGTGTACAGCTTGCTATAAACGAGCAGTACTTC. This codes for CAWSVQLAINEQYF. V and J are TRBV30 and TRBJ2-7; D is unresolved. CDR3 length equals 14 residues. CDR1 and CDR2 from the germline V gene are GTSNPN and SVGIG (reference sequence). V lost 0 bases to trimming and J lost 5 bases, with 14 bases between them.

This clone has a handful of counts. The chain uses TRBV2 and TRBJ1-1, with D perhaps TRBD1 (5 bases). Trimming took 3 bases from V and 3 from J, leaving 8 bases between them. This CDR3 region has 13 residues. The germline CDR1 and CDR2 sequences are SNHLY and FYNNEI. The CDR3: CASSDVRDTEAFF. In DNA, the CDR3 is TGTGCCAGCAGTGATGTCAGGGACACTGAAGCTTTCTTT.

In nucleotides, the CDR3 is TGTGCCAGCAGTGAAGCGCGGGAAATGGAGTACGAGCAGTACTTC. Protein product: CASSEAREMEYEQYF. The rearrangement uses TRBV6-1 and TRBJ2-7; D perhaps matches TRBD2 (6 bases). The CDR3 extends over 15 amino acids. V was cut by 0 bases and J by 4 bases, with 13 bases left in between. Germline V lookup: CDR1 MNHNS, CDR2 SASEGT.

The V call is TRBV19, the J call TRBJ2-1, with 7 bases identical to TRBD2. V dropped 0 bases and J dropped 8; count of bases not matched to a gene: 13. CDR1 and CDR2 (germline): LNHDA, SQIVND (reference sequence). The CDR3 sequence is 17 residues long. The CDR3 bases are TGTGCCAGTAGTATAGAATCCATACTAGCGTCAGGCGATGAGCAGTTCTTC. Protein sequence: CASSIESILASGDEQFF.

The V and J genes are TRBV7-2 and TRBJ2-5; TRBD2 is a possible D gene (5 bases). There are 13 residues in the CDR3. Germline V gene data show CDR1 as SGHTA and CDR2 as FQGNSA. Trimming stripped 4 bases from V and 0 bases from J, with 6 bases between. This CDR3 reads CASSSGNQETQYF. CDR3 sequence (DNA): TGTGCCAGCAGCTCGGGGAACCAAGAGACCCAGTACTTC.